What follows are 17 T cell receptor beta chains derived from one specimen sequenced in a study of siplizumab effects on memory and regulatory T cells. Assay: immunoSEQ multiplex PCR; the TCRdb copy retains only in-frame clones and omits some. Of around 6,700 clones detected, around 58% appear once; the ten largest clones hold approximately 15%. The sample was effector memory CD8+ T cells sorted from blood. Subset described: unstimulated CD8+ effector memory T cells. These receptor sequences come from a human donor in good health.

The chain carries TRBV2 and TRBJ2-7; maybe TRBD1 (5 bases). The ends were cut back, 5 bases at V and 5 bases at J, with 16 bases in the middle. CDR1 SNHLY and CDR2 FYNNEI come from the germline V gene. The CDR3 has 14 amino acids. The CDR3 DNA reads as TGTGCCAGCAGTCTAGACAGTTCCCTTAACGAGCAGTACTTC. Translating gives CASSLDSSLNEQYF.

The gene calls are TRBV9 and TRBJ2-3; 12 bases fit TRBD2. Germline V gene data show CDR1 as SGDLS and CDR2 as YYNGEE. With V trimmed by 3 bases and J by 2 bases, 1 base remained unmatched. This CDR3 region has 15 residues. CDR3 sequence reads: CASSASGGATDTQYF. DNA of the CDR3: TGTGCCAGCAGCGCTAGCGGGGGGGCCACAGATACGCAGTATTTT.

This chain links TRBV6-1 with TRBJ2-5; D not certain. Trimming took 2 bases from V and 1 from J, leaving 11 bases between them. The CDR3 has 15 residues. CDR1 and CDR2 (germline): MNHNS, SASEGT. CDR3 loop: CASSEWLGPQETQYF. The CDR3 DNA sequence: TGTGCCAGCAGTGAATGGCTAGGGCCCCAAGAGACCCAGTACTTC.

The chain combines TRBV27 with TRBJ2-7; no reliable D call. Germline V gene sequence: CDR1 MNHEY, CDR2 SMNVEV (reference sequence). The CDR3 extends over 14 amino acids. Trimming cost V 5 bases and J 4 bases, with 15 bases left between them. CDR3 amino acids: CASSPPQQTYEQYF. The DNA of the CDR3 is TGTGCCAGCAGTCCCCCCCAACAGACTTACGAGCAGTACTTC.

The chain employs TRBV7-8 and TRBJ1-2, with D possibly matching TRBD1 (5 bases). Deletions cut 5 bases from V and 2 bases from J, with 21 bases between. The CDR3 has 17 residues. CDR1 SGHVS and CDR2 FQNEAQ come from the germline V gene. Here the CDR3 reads CASSHGTGSPINYGYTF. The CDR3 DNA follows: TGTGCCAGCAGCCACGGGACGGGGAGCCCTATAAACTATGGCTACACCTTC.

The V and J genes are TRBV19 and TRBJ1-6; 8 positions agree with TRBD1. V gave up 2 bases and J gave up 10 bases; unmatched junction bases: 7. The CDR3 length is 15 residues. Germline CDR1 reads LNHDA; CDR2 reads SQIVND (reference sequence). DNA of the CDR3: TGTGCCAGTAGTATACCTGGACAGGGCTCCTCACCCCTCCACTTT. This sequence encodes CASSIPGQGSSPLHF.

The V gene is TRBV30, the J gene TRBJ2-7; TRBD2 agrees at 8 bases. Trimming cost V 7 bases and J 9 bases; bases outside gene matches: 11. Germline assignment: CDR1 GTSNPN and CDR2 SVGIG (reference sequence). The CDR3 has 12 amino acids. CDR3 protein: CASREGGNGQYF. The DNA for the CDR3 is TGTGCCTCCCGGGAGGGCGGTAACGGGCAGTACTTC.

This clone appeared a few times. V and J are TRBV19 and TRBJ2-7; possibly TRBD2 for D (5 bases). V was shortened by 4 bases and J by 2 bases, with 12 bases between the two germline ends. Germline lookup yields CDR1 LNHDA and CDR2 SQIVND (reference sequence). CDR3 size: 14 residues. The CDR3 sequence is CASSTDSGAYEQYF. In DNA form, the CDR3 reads TGTGCCAGTAGTACCGATTCCGGGGCCTACGAGCAGTACTTC.

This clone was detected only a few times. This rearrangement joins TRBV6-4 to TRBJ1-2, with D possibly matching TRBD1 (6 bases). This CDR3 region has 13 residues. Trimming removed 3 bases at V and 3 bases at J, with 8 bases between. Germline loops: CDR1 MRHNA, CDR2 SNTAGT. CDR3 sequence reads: CASSEQGDYGYTF. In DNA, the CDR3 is TGTGCCAGCAGTGAACAGGGCGACTATGGCTACACCTTC.

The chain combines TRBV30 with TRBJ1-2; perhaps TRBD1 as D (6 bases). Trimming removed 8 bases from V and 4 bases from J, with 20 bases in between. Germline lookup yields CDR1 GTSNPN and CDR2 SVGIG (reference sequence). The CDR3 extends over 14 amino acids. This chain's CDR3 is CAGDTGNWPYGYTF. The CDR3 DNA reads TGTGCCGGGGACACAGGGAATTGGCCCTATGGCTACACCTTC.

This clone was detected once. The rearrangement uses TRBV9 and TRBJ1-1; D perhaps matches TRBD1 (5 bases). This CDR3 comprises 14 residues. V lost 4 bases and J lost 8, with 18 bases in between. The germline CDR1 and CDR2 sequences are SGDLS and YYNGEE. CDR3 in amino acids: CASSRGSLDPEAFF. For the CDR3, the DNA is TGTGCCAGCAGCCGGGGGTCTTTGGACCCCGAAGCTTTCTTT.

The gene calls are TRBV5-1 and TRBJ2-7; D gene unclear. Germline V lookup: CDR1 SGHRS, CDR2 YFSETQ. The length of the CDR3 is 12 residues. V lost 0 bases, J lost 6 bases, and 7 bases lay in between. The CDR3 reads CASSLVPGEQYF. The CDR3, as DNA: TGCGCCAGCAGCTTGGTCCCCGGCGAGCAGTACTTC. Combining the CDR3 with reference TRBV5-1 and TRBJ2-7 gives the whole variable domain KAGVTQTPRYLIKTRGQQVTLSCSPISGHRSVSWYQQTPGQGLQFLFEYFSETQRNKGNFPGRFSGRQFSNSRSEMNVSTLELGDSALYLCASSLVPGEQYFGPGTRLTVT.

This chain's CDR3 is CASSYSYNQPQHF. The CDR3 DNA reads TGCGCCAGCAGCTACTCTTACAATCAGCCCCAGCATTTT. The chain links TRBV5-1 to TRBJ1-5; D is ambiguous. V lost 3 bases, J lost 3 bases, and 7 bases lay in between. The germline V gene has CDR1 SGHRS and CDR2 YFSETQ. The length of the CDR3 is 13 residues.

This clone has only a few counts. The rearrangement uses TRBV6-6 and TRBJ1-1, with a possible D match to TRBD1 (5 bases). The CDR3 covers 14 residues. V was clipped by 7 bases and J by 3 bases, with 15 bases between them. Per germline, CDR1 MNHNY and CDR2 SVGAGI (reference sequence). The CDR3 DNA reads TGTGCCAGCACCTCTAACGGGGGTCACACTGAAGCTTTCTTT. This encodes CASTSNGGHTEAFF.

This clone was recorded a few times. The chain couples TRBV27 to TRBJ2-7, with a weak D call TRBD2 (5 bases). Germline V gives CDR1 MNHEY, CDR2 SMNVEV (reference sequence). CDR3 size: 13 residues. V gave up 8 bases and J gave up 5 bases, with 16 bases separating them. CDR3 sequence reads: CASGETGQNEQYF. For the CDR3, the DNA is TGTGCCAGCGGGGAGACTGGGCAGAACGAGCAGTACTTC.

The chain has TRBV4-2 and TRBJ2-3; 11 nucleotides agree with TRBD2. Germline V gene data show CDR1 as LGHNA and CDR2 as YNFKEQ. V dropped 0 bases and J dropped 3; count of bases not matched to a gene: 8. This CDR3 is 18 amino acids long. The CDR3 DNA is TGTGCCAGCAGCCAAGAAGACACTAGCGGGGGCCCTACAGATACGCAGTATTTT. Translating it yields CASSQEDTSGGPTDTQYF.

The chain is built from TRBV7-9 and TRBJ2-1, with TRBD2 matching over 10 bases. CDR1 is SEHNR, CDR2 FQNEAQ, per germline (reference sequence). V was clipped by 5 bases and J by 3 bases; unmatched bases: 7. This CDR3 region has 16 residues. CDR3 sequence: CASSPFSGGIYNEQFF. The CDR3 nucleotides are TGTGCCAGCAGCCCATTTAGCGGGGGGATCTACAATGAGCAGTTCTTC.